Each of the 23 T cell receptor beta chains below was sequenced from the same sample in a study of blood T cell repertoires in COVID-19. Only in-frame clones appear in the TCRdb table, and some are missing; sequencing was by immunoSEQ multiplex PCR. The repertoire holds over 250,000 clones, with around 87% as singletons. Sequencing input: PBMCs or T cells enriched from blood (not recorded which). These receptors were obtained from a woman in her twenties or thirties who had recovered from COVID-19.

CDR3 coding DNA: TGTGCCAGCAGCCCCGGGGGGGGTGGAGGTGAAGCTTTCTTT. This codes for CASSPGGGGGEAFF. The chain recombines TRBV5-5 with TRBJ1-1, with D possibly TRBD1 on 5 matching bases. With 4 bases removed from V and 7 bases from J, the gap between germline ends came to 17 bases. The CDR3 length is 14 residues. Germline V gene sequence: CDR1 SGHKS, CDR2 YYEKEE (reference sequence). Variable domain in full (rest from reference TRBV5-5 and TRBJ1-1): DAGVTQSPTHLIKTRGQQVTLRCSPISGHKSVSWYQQVLGQGPQFIFQYYEKEERGRGNFPDRFSARQFPNYSSELNVNALLLGDSALYLCASSPGGGGGEAFFGQGTRLTVV.

The chain links TRBV7-8 to TRBJ2-1, with a tentative D call TRBD2 (7 bases). From germline, CDR1 is SGHVS and CDR2 FQNEAQ. The CDR3 sequence is 16 residues long. The V end lost 4 bases, the J end lost 3 bases, and 16 bases lay between the germline ends. CDR3 protein: CASSSSRGGGYNEQFF. The CDR3 DNA follows: TGTGCCAGCAGCTCCTCCCGAGGGGGGGGCTACAATGAGCAGTTCTTC.

The V call is TRBV14, the J call TRBJ2-7, with 7 bases fitting TRBD1. Germline V lookup: CDR1 SGHDN, CDR2 FVKESK. J gave up 3 bases and V 3 bases, and 2 bases lay outside the gene matches. This CDR3 is built from 13 residues. The CDR3 sequence is CASSQGDSYEQYF. Here the CDR3 DNA reads TGTGCCAGCAGCCAGGGGGACAGCTACGAGCAGTACTTC. Looking up the rest from reference TRBV14 and TRBJ2-7 gives the full variable domain: EAGVTQFPSHSVIEKGQTVTLRCDPISGHDNLYWYRRVMGKEIKFLLHFVKESKQDESGMPNNRFLAERTGGTYSTLKVQPAELEDSGVYFCASSQGDSYEQYFGPGTRLTVT.

V is TRBV5-1 and J is TRBJ2-3; D call uncertain. CDR3 length equals 15 residues. Germline V lookup: CDR1 SGHRS, CDR2 YFSETQ. V gave up 0 bases and J gave up 0 bases, with 8 bases separating them. In DNA form, the CDR3 reads TGCGCCAGCAGCTTGGACGCGCCTAGCACAGATACGCAGTATTTT. Translated: CASSLDAPSTDTQYF.

The rearrangement joins TRBV5-1 to TRBJ2-5; possibly TRBD1 for D (6 bases). Per the germline V gene, CDR1 is SGHRS and CDR2 is YFSETQ. The CDR3 covers 16 residues. Trimming pared 1 base from V and 5 bases from J, leaving 18 bases between. This CDR3 is CASSLIKTGPTETQYF. The CDR3 DNA is TGCGCCAGCAGCTTGATCAAAACAGGGCCCACGGAGACCCAGTACTTC. Complete variable domain (other parts from reference TRBV5-1 and TRBJ2-5): KAGVTQTPRYLIKTRGQQVTLSCSPISGHRSVSWYQQTPGQGLQFLFEYFSETQRNKGNFPGRFSGRQFSNSRSEMNVSTLELGDSALYLCASSLIKTGPTETQYFGPGTRLLVL.

The chain recombines TRBV6-4 with TRBJ1-6, with 11 bases fitting TRBD1. The length of the CDR3 is 15 residues. Germline trimming cut 6 bases from V and 11 bases from J; bases unmatched to any gene: 9. The germline V gene encodes CDR1 MRHNA and CDR2 SNTAGT. This CDR3 is CASRATSGQGAPLHF. CDR3 nucleotide sequence: TGTGCCAGCAGAGCAACCTCGGGACAGGGGGCACCCCTCCACTTT.

The chain carries TRBV2 and TRBJ2-5; D might be TRBD2 (5 bases). The CDR3 has 13 amino acids. In germline, CDR1 is SNHLY, CDR2 FYNNEI. V lost 8 bases to trimming and J lost 6 bases, with 16 bases between them. This CDR3 is CASLRAREKTQYF. In nucleotides, the CDR3 is TGTGCCAGCTTAAGGGCCCGGGAAAAGACCCAGTACTTC. The full variable domain, with the rest looked up from reference TRBV2 and TRBJ2-5, is EPEVTQTPSHQVTQMGQEVILRCVPISNHLYFYWYRQILGQKVEFLVSFYNNEISEKSEIFDDQFSVERPDGSNFTLKIRSTKLEDSAMYFCASLRAREKTQYFGPGTRLLVL.

The chain uses TRBV28 and TRBJ2-7, with 8 nucleotides matching TRBD1. The germline V gene encodes CDR1 MDHEN and CDR2 SYDVKM. The CDR3 contains 13 residues. V was clipped by 6 bases and J by 6 bases; unmatched bases: 7. The CDR3 sequence is CASRPQGAGEQYF. CDR3 bases: TGTGCCAGCAGACCTCAGGGGGCTGGCGAGCAGTACTTC.

V is TRBV2 and J is TRBJ2-7; maybe TRBD1 (5 bases). Germline V lookup: CDR1 SNHLY, CDR2 FYNNEI. V dropped 1 base and J dropped 6 bases, with 16 bases sitting between them. CDR3 size: 15 residues. The CDR3 nucleotides read TGTGCCAGCAGTGAAGGTGGCAGGGCCACCGGCGAGCAGTACTTC. Its translation: CASSEGGRATGEQYF.

The chain recombines TRBV6-1 with TRBJ2-7; D is unclear. CDR3 length equals 14 residues. Germline CDR1 is MNHNS and CDR2 is SASEGT. V lost 1 base and J 3 bases, leaving 10 bases between the germline ends. The CDR3 coding sequence is TGTGCCAGCAGTGAAGTCAACAGAATCTACGAGCAGTACTTC. It codes for CASSEVNRIYEQYF.

This chain joins TRBV6-5 and TRBJ2-4, with TRBD1 as a possible D gene (6 bases). Trimming cost V 7 bases and J 0 bases, with 13 bases left between them. The CDR3 is 15 residues long. The germline V gene encodes CDR1 MNHEY and CDR2 SVGAGI. Here the CDR3 reads CASTPDRIAKNIQYF. In DNA, the CDR3 is TGTGCCAGCACCCCCGACAGGATAGCCAAAAACATTCAGTACTTC.

The chain joins TRBV7-9 to TRBJ2-3; D is uncertain. Germline loops: CDR1 SEHNR, CDR2 FQNEAQ (reference sequence). Trimming removed 8 bases at V and 0 bases at J, with 9 bases between. The CDR3 consists of 13 residues. The CDR3 loop is CASVHSSTDTQYF. DNA of the CDR3: TGTGCCAGCGTCCACTCCAGCACAGATACGCAGTATTTT.

The J gene is TRBJ2-5, the V gene TRBV20-1; 9 nucleotides agree with TRBD1. CDR1 and CDR2 (germline): DFQATT, SNEGSKA (reference sequence). CDR3 length: 16 amino acids. V gave up 5 bases and J gave up 2 bases; unmatched junction bases: 12. The CDR3 coding sequence is TGCAGTGCTGGTGCCTTGGACAGGGGTGTTCAAGAGACCCAGTACTTC. Encoded protein: CSAGALDRGVQETQYF.

V and J are TRBV29-1 and TRBJ1-1; D is undetermined. V dropped 6 bases and J dropped 4 bases, with 6 bases sitting between them. The germline V gene has CDR1 SQVTM and CDR2 ANQGSEA. This CDR3 is built from 10 residues. CDR3 coding DNA: TGCAGCGTACGGTCCACTGAAGCTTTCTTT. Protein sequence: CSVRSTEAFF.

The chain couples TRBV3-1 (or the pseudogene TRBV3-2) to TRBJ1-5, with TRBD1 as a possible D gene (5 bases). V gave up 6 bases and J gave up 9 bases, with 12 bases separating them. The CDR3 loop spans 12 amino acids. Germline CDR1 reads LGHDT; CDR2 reads YNNKEL (reference sequence). The CDR3 sequence: CASSQGFGPQHF. Written as DNA, the CDR3 is TGTGCCAGCAGTCAGGGTTTTGGGCCCCAGCATTTT.

The CDR3: CASSKRTGTEKLFF. The DNA for the CDR3 is TGTGCCAGCAGCAAGCGGACAGGGACTGAAAAACTGTTTTTT. The chain is built from TRBV28 and TRBJ1-4, with TRBD1 matching over 8 bases. From germline, CDR1 is MDHEN and CDR2 SYDVKM. This CDR3 contains 14 residues. The V segment lost 6 bases and the J segment 7 bases; nucleotides outside the gene matches: 7.

The V gene is TRBV3-1 (or the pseudogene TRBV3-2), the J gene TRBJ1-3, with 8 bases matching TRBD1. Germline CDR1 and CDR2: LGHDT and YNNKEL (reference sequence). The CDR3 has 16 residues. The V gene end was trimmed by 2 bases and the J gene end by 4 bases; junction bases not matched to a gene: 7. CDR3 in amino acids: CASSQSGGALGNTIYF. The CDR3 DNA is TGTGCCAGCAGCCAATCAGGGGGCGCGTTGGGAAACACCATATATTTT.

This sequence joins TRBV18 and TRBJ1-1; D remains ambiguous. This CDR3 has 12 amino acids. Per germline, CDR1 KGHSH and CDR2 LQKENI. Trimming left V 2 bases short and J 6 bases short, with 7 bases between. CDR3 region: CASSPGRAEAFF. The CDR3 nucleotides read TGTGCCAGCTCACCAGGGAGGGCTGAAGCTTTCTTT.

The chain joins TRBV6-5 to TRBJ2-7; no clear D. There are 14 residues in the CDR3. Germline CDR1 MNHEY, CDR2 SVGAGI. Trimming left V 7 bases short and J 2 bases short, with 15 bases between. The CDR3 sequence: CASKPTIPPYEQYF. CDR3 bases: TGTGCCAGCAAGCCGACAATTCCCCCCTACGAGCAGTACTTC.

This clone has a single count. The rearrangement joins TRBV5-1 to TRBJ2-1, with D possibly matching TRBD1 (6 bases). This CDR3 region has 16 residues. Germline CDR1 SGHRS, CDR2 YFSETQ. V shed 2 bases and J shed 0 bases, with 12 bases lying between them. CDR3 nucleotide sequence: TGCGCCAGCAGCTTAAGACAGGCTACCTCCTACAATGAGCAGTTCTTC. Protein product: CASSLRQATSYNEQFF.

This clone occurred a few times. One end of the junction is discordant with germline, which a read error may explain. J is TRBJ2-5 and V is TRBV28; D is perhaps TRBD2 (5 bases). CDR1 MDHEN and CDR2 SYDVKM come from the germline V gene. There are 14 residues in the CDR3. The CDR3 bases are TGTGCCAGCAGCCTTAACGAGGGCCGCGGCTTGAGAAACTTC. It yields the protein CASSLNEGRGLRNF.

The V and J genes are TRBV6-2 or TRBV6-3 and TRBJ1-6; no reliable D call. Germline V CDR1 and CDR2: MNHEY, SVGEGT. This CDR3 is built from 17 residues. The V end lost 5 bases, the J end lost 10 bases, and 24 bases lay between the germline ends. DNA for the CDR3: TGTGCCAGCAGTCCGTCTGAACCTAAATTCCCCCACTCACCCCTCCACTTT. It is translated as CASSPSEPKFPHSPLHF.

This chain connects TRBV19 to TRBJ2-2; TRBD2 matches at 8 bases. The CDR3 is 17 amino acids. V was pared by 4 bases and J by 4 bases, with 11 bases of the junction left unmatched. Germline-derived CDR1 and CDR2 are LNHDA and SQIVND (reference sequence). The CDR3 nucleotides read TGTGCCAGTAGTACTCGGACTAGCACTCTCCCCACCGGGGAGCTGTTTTTT. Amino acids: CASSTRTSTLPTGELFF.